The count of the clone carrying this TCR beta chain is one. What it binds is unknown. This entry is derived from a study of T cell responses to AZD1222 COVID-19 vaccine. Findings and caveats of the study: Repertoires were collected only later (after the peak T cell response had occurred). When two AZD1222 doses had been given, Spike-specific TCR breadth and depth rose. White British people made up most donors, females outnumbered males, and clonal diversity was possibly underestimated.

TCRdb's table, derived via immunoSEQ multiplex PCR, lists solely in-frame clones and lacks some. Here the sample spans around 99,000 clones, more than 70% being singletons. The CDR3 is 20 residues long. Germline CDR1 reads LGHNA; CDR2 reads YNFKEQ. V was pared by 2 bases and J by 4 bases, with 14 bases of the junction left unmatched. Pooling covered second doses at about 4 or about 12 weeks. Sequences were derived from peripheral blood, sampled 28 days after the second AZD1222 dose. This receptor was identified in an adult who received the AZD1222 COVID-19 vaccine. The chain recombines TRBV4-2 with TRBJ2-7, with 16 bases fitting TRBD2. The CDR3 sequence is CASSQQIHSGLAGGPYEQYF. CDR3 nucleotide sequence: TGTGCCAGCAGCCAACAGATTCACTCGGGACTAGCGGGAGGGCCTTACGAGCAGTACTTC.